This T cell receptor (beta chain) is from a study of blood T cell repertoires in COVID-19. Here immunoSEQ multiplex PCR was the method, and the copy in TCRdb shows in-frame clones only, minus some. The sample consists of more than 200,000 clones, under 90% of them appearing once. During active infection, Seattle patients enrolled and were then monitored through disease. This CDR3 region has 15 residues. The germline V gene has CDR1 MNHEY and CDR2 SMNVEV (reference sequence). V lost 0 bases and J 4 bases, leaving 9 bases between the germline ends. What was sequenced was peripheral blood. The chain joins TRBV27 to TRBJ1-4; D uncertain. The sequence was obtained from a woman of 80 years or more with COVID-19, enrolled during active disease. The CDR3 loop is CASSLSKTHNEKLFF. The CDR3 coding sequence is TGTGCCAGCAGTTTATCCAAGACACATAATGAAAAACTGTTTTTT.